The 22 T cell receptor beta chains given below trace back to one sample, sequenced in a study of response to subunit inactivated influenza vaccine. TCRdb independently ran MiXCR on the RT-PCR reads; one entry per CDR3 protein. The sample holds more than 500,000 distinct CDR3 sequences; around 11% are singletons and the top ten take approximately 9.9%. The sample was also reused in another study, on T cells expressing NK-cell markers. That source adds: cDNA encoding TCR beta was synthesized via 5'RACE template switching incorporating UMIs.

Sequenced here: PBMCs from blood, sampled on the day of vaccination. All receptors derive from a man aged 45-65 years who received an inactivated influenza vaccine.

This clonotype was observed a handful of times. V usage is TRBV19 and J usage is TRBJ2-1; possible D gene TRBD2, 5 bases. In germline, CDR1 is LNHDA, CDR2 SQIVND (reference sequence). This CDR3 spans 12 amino acids. V lost 4 bases and J 6 bases, leaving 7 bases between the germline ends. The CDR3, as DNA: TGTGCCAGTAGTAACAGCGGCAATGAGCAGTTCTTC. This sequence encodes CASSNSGNEQFF.

There are a few counts of this clonotype. This chain links TRBV11-1 with TRBJ1-1; 7 nucleotides agree with TRBD1. The CDR3 contains 15 residues. CDR1 and CDR2 (germline): SGHAT, FQDESV (reference sequence). The trim removed 3 bases at V and 7 bases at J, leaving 11 bases unmatched. The CDR3 DNA reads as TGTGCCAGCAGCTTTGACAGGGCAGGGAGCGTTGAAGCTTTCTTT. As protein: CASSFDRAGSVEAFF.

V and J are TRBV4-3 and TRBJ2-5; weak D call: TRBD1 (6 bases). Germline V gives CDR1 LGHNA, CDR2 YSLEER. The CDR3 extends over 13 amino acids. Trimming pared 3 bases from V and 3 bases from J, leaving 8 bases between. DNA of the CDR3: TGCGCCAGCAGCCAGTACAGGGAAGAGACCCAGTACTTC. Its protein is CASSQYREETQYF.

This chain links TRBV18 with TRBJ2-7; a weak D match, TRBD2 (6 bases). Germline V gene data show CDR1 as KGHSH and CDR2 as LQKENI. The CDR3 spans 15 residues. With 3 bases removed from V and 0 bases from J, the gap between germline ends came to 12 bases. CDR3 DNA sequence: TGTGCCAGCTCACCGGAGGGGAAGAGCTCCTACGAGCAGTACTTC. Translating gives CASSPEGKSSYEQYF.

This clonotype has more than one count but fewer than ten. The genes are TRBV20-1 and TRBJ1-6; the D gene is possibly TRBD1 (6 bases). The CDR3 is 14 amino acids. In germline, CDR1 is DFQATT, CDR2 SNEGSKA (reference sequence). Between the trimmed V and J ends, which lost 0 bases and 10 bases, there was a span of 13 bases. The CDR3 is CSARDARGGSPLHF. The CDR3 DNA reads as TGCAGTGCTAGAGATGCCAGGGGTGGCTCACCCCTCCACTTT.

This chain links TRBV3-1 with TRBJ2-2; TRBD2 is a possible D gene (6 bases). The CDR3 contains 14 residues. Trimming removed 1 base from V and 5 bases from J, with 8 bases in between. The V gene's germline CDR1 is LGHDT and CDR2 YNNKEL (reference sequence). The CDR3 is CASSQGGTTGELFF. The CDR3 region has the DNA TGTGCCAGCAGCCAAGGAGGGACTACCGGGGAGCTGTTTTTT.

This clonotype showed up just a few times. The gene calls are TRBV24-1 and TRBJ2-2; no definite D call. Germline lookup yields CDR1 KGHDR and CDR2 SFDVKD. V was clipped by 3 bases and J by 7 bases, with 17 bases between them. The CDR3 has 16 residues. The CDR3 here is CATSDPRRDSNGELFF. For the CDR3, the DNA is TGTGCCACCAGTGATCCCCGACGTGACTCCAACGGGGAGCTGTTTTTT.

This clonotype has just a few counts. V usage is TRBV12-3 or TRBV12-4 and J usage is TRBJ2-6, with 7 bases identical to TRBD1. CDR3 length: 17 residues. V lost 6 bases to trimming and J lost 0 bases; unmatched junction nucleotides: 8. CDR3 nucleotide sequence: TGTGCCAGCAGCCCGGGACAGTCAATCTCTGGGGCCAACGTCCTGACTTTC. The encoded protein is CASSPGQSISGANVLTF.

In the case of this clonotype: With a much larger clone just one base away, this may be a read error. The chain combines TRBV27 with TRBJ2-1; possibly TRBD2 for D (5 bases). This CDR3 is 13 amino acids long. Looked up from germline, CDR1 is MNHEY and CDR2 is SMNVEV (reference sequence). CDR3 sequence (DNA): TGTGACAGCAGTTTAACTCTAGGAGGTGAGCAGTTCTTC. Translated: CDSSLTLGGEQFF.

This clonotype showed up just a few times. The chain links TRBV6-2 or TRBV6-3 to TRBJ2-3; 8 nucleotides line up with TRBD2. After removal of 10 bases from V and 1 base from J, the junction contained 4 bases not matched to a gene. Germline values: CDR1 MNHEY, CDR2 SVGEGT. The CDR3 has 13 residues. The CDR3, as DNA: TGTGCCACCAGCGGGAGTGGCACAGATACGCAGTATTTT. Translation: CATSGSGTDTQYF.

The chain links TRBV6-1 to TRBJ2-1; D is perhaps TRBD2 (6 bases). V was clipped by 6 bases and J by 0 bases, with 18 bases between them. This CDR3 spans 17 amino acids. CDR1 is MNHNS and CDR2 is SASEGT in the germline V gene. CDR3 DNA sequence: TGTGCCAGCAGCCCCGGGACTTCCTCGAGCTCCTACAATGAGCAGTTCTTC. Translating gives CASSPGTSSSSYNEQFF.

The J gene is TRBJ2-1, the V gene TRBV15; 7 positions match TRBD1. The CDR3 sequence is 18 residues long. Germline CDR1 LNHNV, CDR2 YYDKDF (reference sequence). The V gene end was trimmed by 1 base and the J gene end by 0 bases; junction bases not matched to a gene: 9. The CDR3 region has the DNA TGTGCCACCAGCAGAGGTACAGGGGTGGGGAGCTCCTACAATGAGCAGTTCTTC. This codes for CATSRGTGVGSSYNEQFF.

The sample holds a few counts of this clonotype. The V and J genes are TRBV2 and TRBJ2-7; the match to TRBD2 covers 9 bases. CDR3 length: 15 residues. After removal of 3 bases from V and 2 bases from J, the junction contained 5 bases not matched to a gene. Germline V CDR1 and CDR2: SNHLY, FYNNEI. The CDR3 sequence: CASSDLGLAAYEQYF. In DNA, the CDR3 is TGTGCCAGCAGTGACCTGGGACTAGCAGCCTACGAGCAGTACTTC.

This clonotype turned up a few times. The rearrangement uses TRBV5-1 and TRBJ2-5, with a tentative D call TRBD2 (6 bases). V was shortened by 3 bases and J by 5 bases, with 11 bases between the two germline ends. This CDR3 spans 13 amino acids. In germline, CDR1 is SGHRS, CDR2 YFSETQ. CDR3 nucleotide sequence: TGCGCCAGCAGCTGGAGGGACCGGGAGACCCAGTACTTC. This gives the protein CASSWRDRETQYF.

The chain joins TRBV7-2 to TRBJ1-5, with TRBD1 matching 9 bases. Germline CDR1 is SGHTA and CDR2 is FQGNSA. V shed 3 bases, J shed 2 bases, and the junction held 2 bases outside the gene matches. The CDR3 is made up of 15 amino acids. The CDR3 DNA sequence: TGTGCCAGCAGCTTGCGGACAGGGGGCAATCAGCCCCAGCATTTT. This encodes CASSLRTGGNQPQHF. Together with reference TRBV7-2 and TRBJ1-5, the CDR3 gives the full variable domain: GAGVSQSPSNKVTEKGKDVELRCDPISGHTALYWYRQSLGQGLEFLIYFQGNSAPDKSGLPSDRFSAERTGGSVSTLTIQRTQQEDSAVYLCASSLRTGGNQPQHFGDGTRLSIL.

The V and J genes are TRBV7-2 and TRBJ2-1, with a possible D match to TRBD2 (5 bases). Deletions cut 3 bases from V and 5 bases from J, with 8 bases between. The CDR3 is 13 residues long. Germline V gene sequence: CDR1 SGHTA, CDR2 FQGNSA. The chain's CDR3 is CASSFAGNNEQFF. The CDR3 DNA sequence: TGTGCCAGCAGCTTTGCCGGGAACAATGAGCAGTTCTTC. The whole variable domain, filled in from reference TRBV7-2 and TRBJ2-1, reads GAGVSQSPSNKVTEKGKDVELRCDPISGHTALYWYRQSLGQGLEFLIYFQGNSAPDKSGLPSDRFSAERTGGSVSTLTIQRTQQEDSAVYLCASSFAGNNEQFFGPGTRLTVL.

The V gene is TRBV20-1, the J gene TRBJ2-1; TRBD2 might be the D (6 bases). Trimming stripped 3 bases from V and 3 bases from J, with 15 bases between. Per germline, CDR1 DFQATT and CDR2 SNEGSKA (reference sequence). This CDR3 is 15 amino acids long. The CDR3 sequence is CSASAAGRGYNEQFF. Here the CDR3 DNA reads TGCAGTGCTAGTGCCGCGGGGCGGGGCTACAATGAGCAGTTCTTC.

V usage is TRBV5-1 and J usage is TRBJ1-6; TRBD1 aligns across 8 bases. V was clipped by 4 bases and J by 10 bases; unmatched bases: 7. CDR1 and CDR2 (germline): SGHRS, YFSETQ. This CDR3 comprises 14 residues. The CDR3 sequence: CASSTGTGNSPLHF. CDR3 nucleotides: TGCGCCAGCAGCACAGGGACAGGAAACTCACCCCTCCACTTT. Full variable domain (remainder filled in from reference TRBV5-1 and TRBJ1-6): KAGVTQTPRYLIKTRGQQVTLSCSPISGHRSVSWYQQTPGQGLQFLFEYFSETQRNKGNFPGRFSGRQFSNSRSEMNVSTLELGDSALYLCASSTGTGNSPLHFGNGTRLTVT.

This clonotype was counted at least ten times. The chain joins TRBV7-2 to TRBJ1-1, with D possibly TRBD1 on 5 matching bases. V was trimmed by 2 bases and J by 6 bases, leaving 16 bases between them. Germline CDR1 and CDR2: SGHTA and FQGNSA. This CDR3 has 15 residues. The CDR3 DNA sequence: TGTGCCAGCAGCTTAATGGGACGCCGTGGATCTGAAGCTTTCTTT. This translates into CASSLMGRRGSEAFF.

The J gene is TRBJ2-1, the V gene TRBV7-8, with TRBD1 matching over 8 bases. Germline lookup yields CDR1 SGHVS and CDR2 FQNEAQ. CDR3 length: 14 amino acids. The V gene end was trimmed by 1 base and the J gene end by 5 bases; junction bases not matched to a gene: 1. CDR3 DNA: TGTGCCAGCAGCTTAGAGGACAGGGACAATGAGCAGTTCTTC. Amino acids: CASSLEDRDNEQFF.

This clonotype came up a few times. This chain uses TRBV4-2 with TRBJ2-7, with D uncertain. V was pared by 4 bases and J by 0 bases, with 13 bases between. CDR3 length: 15 amino acids. Germline V gene lookup returns CDR1 LGHNA and CDR2 YNFKEQ. The CDR3 DNA reads TGTGCCAGCAGCCTAACCTCAGATAGCTCCTACGAGCAGTACTTC. Protein: CASSLTSDSSYEQYF.

The chain recombines TRBV6-2 or TRBV6-3 with TRBJ2-1; 7 positions match TRBD1. CDR1 and CDR2 from the germline V gene are MNHEY and SVGEGT. V trimming: 6 bases; J trimming: 7 bases; junction bases outside the gene matches: 9. There are 14 residues in the CDR3. The CDR3 nucleotides read TGTGCCAGCAGCCCCGGACAGGAAGGTAATGAGCAGTTCTTC. Amino acids: CASSPGQEGNEQFF.